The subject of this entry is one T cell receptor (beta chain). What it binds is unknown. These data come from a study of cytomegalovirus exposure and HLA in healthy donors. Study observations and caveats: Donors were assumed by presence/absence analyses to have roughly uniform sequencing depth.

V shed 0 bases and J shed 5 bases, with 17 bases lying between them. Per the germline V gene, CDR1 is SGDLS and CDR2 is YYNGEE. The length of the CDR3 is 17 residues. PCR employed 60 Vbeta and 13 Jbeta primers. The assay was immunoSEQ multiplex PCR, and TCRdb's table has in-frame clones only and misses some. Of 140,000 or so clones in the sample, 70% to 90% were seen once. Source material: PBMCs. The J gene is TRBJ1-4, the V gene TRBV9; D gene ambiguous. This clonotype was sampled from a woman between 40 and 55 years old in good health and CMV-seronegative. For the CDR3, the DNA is TGTGCCAGCAGCGTAGCTACTGGGCGGGCAGGAAATGAAAAACTGTTTTTT. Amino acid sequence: CASSVATGRAGNEKLFF.